Shown below are 22 T cell receptor beta chains from a single sample sequenced in a study of CD8+ T cells in alopecia areata. As to treatment: oral pan-JAK inhibitor, 5-10 mg twice daily. Extracted from the samples, RNA was reverse transcribed into cDNA to serve as the sequencing template. Sequencing used immunoSEQ multiplex PCR; TCRdb keeps in-frame clones, though not all of them. This table has some 180,000 clones, 50% to 65% appearing once. The input for sequencing was CD8+ T cells sorted from blood, taken at week 24, from a patient treated with tofacitinib. The source is a human donor with alopecia areata.

This rearrangement joins TRBV4-3 to TRBJ1-6; D is ambiguous. Germline CDR1 and CDR2: LGHNA and YSLEER. V lost 0 bases to trimming and J lost 7 bases, with 22 bases between them. CDR3 length: 19 amino acids. CDR3 DNA: TGCGCCAGCAGCCAAGATAGGGTGGGCTCCGGCGGGAAGAATTCACCCCTCCACTTT. It yields the protein CASSQDRVGSGGKNSPLHF.

The DNA of the CDR3 is TGTGCCAGCACCCCGGGGCAGGGTAAATCCTACGAGCAGTACTTC. It is translated as CASTPGQGKSYEQYF. The chain couples TRBV2 to TRBJ2-7, with D perhaps matching TRBD1 or TRBD2 (5 bases each). Trimming cost V 7 bases and J 1 base, with 17 bases left between them. Germline lookup yields CDR1 SNHLY and CDR2 FYNNEI. CDR3 length equals 15 residues.

The rearrangement links TRBV28 to TRBJ1-2, with TRBD1 matching 8 bases. V shed 6 bases and J 4 bases; nucleotides not matched to a gene: 4. Germline CDR1 is MDHEN and CDR2 is SYDVKM. The CDR3 has 13 residues. For the CDR3, the DNA is TGTGCCAGCAGGTCGGGACAGGCCTATGGCTACACCTTC. This encodes CASRSGQAYGYTF.

The V gene is TRBV15, the J gene TRBJ1-1, with D perhaps TRBD1 (5 bases). CDR1 LNHNV and CDR2 YYDKDF come from the germline V gene (reference sequence). Trimming removed 3 bases at V and 4 bases at J, with 12 bases between. CDR3 length: 14 residues. This CDR3 reads CATSRNRQSTEAFF. The CDR3 bases are TGTGCCACCAGCAGGAATAGACAGTCCACTGAAGCTTTCTTT.

The CDR3 reads CASSFSGTGAEQYF. In DNA, the CDR3 is TGTGCCAGCAGCTTCTCTGGGACAGGGGCCGAGCAGTACTTC. The gene calls are TRBV7-2 and TRBJ2-7; 10 bases map to TRBD1. Germline V gives CDR1 SGHTA, CDR2 FQGNSA. V was clipped by 3 bases and J by 6 bases; unmatched bases: 5. The CDR3 sequence is 14 residues long.

This chain links TRBV30 with TRBJ2-1, with D possibly TRBD1 on 6 matching bases. The V end lost 5 bases, the J end lost 8 bases, and 16 bases lay between the germline ends. This CDR3 has 13 residues. CDR1 is GTSNPN, CDR2 SVGIG, per germline (reference sequence). The CDR3 nucleotides are TGTGCCTGGGTCCGGGCAGGGGTGGATGAGCAGTTCTTC. Translation: CAWVRAGVDEQFF.

Judged by abundance, this clone is medium-sized. The rearrangement joins TRBV7-2 to TRBJ2-1; the D is unclear. The germline V gene has CDR1 SGHTA and CDR2 FQGNSA. V gave up 4 bases and J gave up 5 bases, with 15 bases separating them. The CDR3 length is 15 residues. The CDR3 DNA follows: TGTGCCAGCAGCTCACCGGGCCCCCGGAACAATGAGCAGTTCTTC. Amino acids: CASSSPGPRNNEQFF.

Concerning this clone: This same CDR3 is encoded by further DNA sequences in the sample. V usage is TRBV13 and J usage is TRBJ2-1; no firm D call. The V gene's germline CDR1 is PRHDT and CDR2 FYEKMQ (reference sequence). The CDR3 is 11 residues long. Trimming shortened V by 5 bases and J by 6 bases, and 5 bases separated the two germline ends. CDR3 region: CASSQSNEQFF. The CDR3 DNA sequence: TGTGCCAGCAGCCAAAGCAATGAGCAGTTCTTC.

The V call is TRBV5-4, the J call TRBJ2-3, with D possibly being TRBD1 (6 bases). CDR3 length equals 15 residues. Germline values: CDR1 SGHNT, CDR2 YYREEE (reference sequence). The V end lost 2 bases, the J end lost 3 bases, and 13 bases lay between the germline ends. CDR3 region: CASSLKGELTDTQYF. The DNA for the CDR3 is TGTGCCAGCAGCTTAAAGGGGGAGTTAACAGATACGCAGTATTTT.

As for this clone: Different DNA sequences within this sample yield the same CDR3. The rearrangement links TRBV30 to TRBJ1-1; unclear D gene. CDR3 length: 11 residues. Trimming cost V 3 bases and J 2 bases, with 4 bases left between them. Germline assignment: CDR1 GTSNPN and CDR2 SVGIG (reference sequence). The CDR3 loop reads CAWSVNTEAFF. CDR3 bases: TGTGCCTGGAGCGTTAACACTGAAGCTTTCTTT.

The chain couples TRBV5-6 to TRBJ1-6; 8 nucleotides line up with TRBD1. Unmatched junction bases numbered 12, after V lost 4 bases and J lost 3 bases. CDR3 length: 18 amino acids. Germline values: CDR1 SGHDT, CDR2 YYEEEE. The DNA for the CDR3 is TGTGCCAGCAGCCTCTTAGGACAGGGAAATATCTATAATTCACCCCTCCACTTT. It encodes CASSLLGQGNIYNSPLHF.

The CDR3 DNA reads as TGTGCCAGCAGCTTAAGCCATGAGCAGTTCTTC. Translation: CASSLSHEQFF. The chain links TRBV5-6 to TRBJ2-1; no reliable D call. Germline CDR1 reads SGHDT; CDR2 reads YYEEEE. The V and J ends lost 2 bases and 8 bases respectively, with 5 bases between them. The CDR3 has 11 residues.

In regard to this clone: Without the conserved terminal phenylalanine or tryptophan, this CDR3 likely stems from a read error. This rearrangement joins TRBV29-1 to TRBJ2-7; 11 bases fit TRBD2. CDR1 SQVTM and CDR2 ANQGSEA come from the germline V gene. V lost 0 bases and J lost 3; bases outside the gene matches: 4. The CDR3 is made up of 15 amino acids. The CDR3 region is CSVEDAGTSGYEQYY. CDR3 nucleotides: TGCAGCGTTGAAGACGCCGGGACTAGCGGCTACGAGCAGTACTAC.

In its sample, this clone was seen a few times. The chain employs TRBV27 and TRBJ2-7; 14 bases line up with TRBD2. This CDR3 is built from 15 residues. Per the germline V gene, CDR1 is MNHEY and CDR2 is SMNVEV (reference sequence). Losses at the gene ends were 8 bases for V and 5 bases for J; bases not matched to a gene: 8. The DNA of the CDR3 is TGTGCCAGCCGCGAAATGGGACTAGCGGGGGACGAGCAGTACTTC. It encodes CASREMGLAGDEQYF.

The table lists this clone with a few counts. V and J are TRBV13 and TRBJ1-5; TRBD1 agrees at 9 bases. V was clipped by 3 bases and J by 3 bases; unmatched bases: 3. From germline, CDR1 is PRHDT and CDR2 FYEKMQ (reference sequence). The CDR3 spans 15 residues. The chain's CDR3 is CASSFGTGLNQPQHF. The CDR3 DNA reads TGTGCCAGCAGCTTCGGGACAGGGCTCAATCAGCCCCAGCATTTT.

V gene TRBV9 combines with J gene TRBJ2-6; D gene uncertain. Trimming left V 2 bases short and J 4 bases short, with 7 bases between. The CDR3 spans 14 residues. Per the germline V gene, CDR1 is SGDLS and CDR2 is YYNGEE. CDR3 nucleotides: TGTGCCAGCAGCGTTGATGGAGGGGCCAACGTCCTGACTTTC. Encoded protein: CASSVDGGANVLTF.

The gene calls are TRBV7-2 and TRBJ2-7; TRBD1 might be the D (6 bases). V was shortened by 2 bases and J by 2 bases, with 13 bases between the two germline ends. Germline CDR1 SGHTA, CDR2 FQGNSA. The CDR3 contains 15 residues. CDR3 nucleotides: TGTGCCAGCAGCTTATTCACAGGGTCTACCTACGAGCAGTACTTC. Encoded protein: CASSLFTGSTYEQYF.

J is TRBJ1-1 and V is TRBV9; D is ambiguous. The CDR3 extends over 14 amino acids. From germline, CDR1 is SGDLS and CDR2 YYNGEE. The V and J ends lost 4 bases and 2 bases respectively, with 12 bases between them. Here the CDR3 DNA reads TGTGCCAGCAGCCCCCGGGCATATAACACTGAAGCTTTCTTT. Its translation is CASSPRAYNTEAFF.

V usage is TRBV19 and J usage is TRBJ2-2; tentatively, D is TRBD2 (6 bases). Trimming left V 6 bases short and J 7 bases short, with 12 bases between. CDR1 and CDR2 from the germline V gene are LNHDA and SQIVND (reference sequence). This CDR3 is built from 13 residues. The CDR3 loop is CASSGSSGGELFF. The CDR3 DNA follows: TGTGCCAGTAGCGGGAGCTCCGGCGGGGAGCTGTTTTTT.

The chain employs TRBV2 and TRBJ2-1; TRBD2 agrees at 12 bases. The CDR3 has 12 amino acids. Germline CDR1 SNHLY, CDR2 FYNNEI. CDR3 residues: CVPRGTSGEQFF. CDR3 nucleotide sequence: TGTGTCCCCCGGGGGACTAGCGGGGAGCAGTTCTTC.

The chain joins TRBV4-3 to TRBJ2-3; 7 bases map to TRBD2. The trim removed 0 bases at V and 2 bases at J, leaving 2 bases unmatched. The CDR3 is made up of 15 amino acids. In germline, CDR1 is LGHNA, CDR2 YSLEER. The CDR3 loop reads CASSQDREDTDTQYF. The DNA of the CDR3 is TGCGCCAGCAGCCAAGATCGGGAGGACACAGATACGCAGTATTTT.

The sample holds one count of this clone. The DNA for the CDR3 is TGTGCCAGCAGCCCAGACGGGCTAGCGGGGGGCCTAGAAGAGACCCAGTACTTC. Amino acid sequence: CASSPDGLAGGLEETQYF. This sequence joins TRBV9 and TRBJ2-5; 11 bases agree with TRBD2. Germline loops: CDR1 SGDLS, CDR2 YYNGEE. This CDR3 contains 18 residues. J was trimmed by 3 bases and V by 4 bases; bases with no gene match: 14. Full variable domain (rest looked up from reference TRBV9 and TRBJ2-5): DSGVTQTPKHLITATGQRVTLRCSPRSGDLSVYWYQQSLDQGLQFLIQYYNGEERAKGNILERFSAQQFPDLHSELNLSSLELGDSALYFCASSPDGLAGGLEETQYFGPGTRLLVL.